Following are 11 T cell receptor beta chains from one sample sequenced in a study of OX40 agonist ivuxolimab in advanced cancers. The library was obtained by the immunoSEQ multiplex PCR assay. Sourced from immuneACCESS, this table was stored by TCRdb with only in-frame sequences that have V and J called. A share of the clones is absent; for the studies checked, an unresolved V gene accounts for under half, and the remainder has no known explanation. The sample table holds some 87,000 clones, of which 90% to 95% were seen once. The top ten hold 9.5% to 11% of the sample. The sample in question was CD4+ or CD8+ T cells sorted from blood, obtained in a trial of the OX40 agonist ivuxolimab. All receptors derive from an adult with an advanced solid tumor such as melanoma, head and neck, liver or kidney cancer.

This chain links TRBV13 with TRBJ1-1; D gene ambiguous. Per germline, CDR1 PRHDT and CDR2 FYEKMQ (reference sequence). CDR3 length: 13 amino acids. Deletions cut 3 bases from V and 7 bases from J, with 12 bases between. The CDR3: CASSFDSDGEAFF. CDR3 coding DNA: TGTGCCAGCAGCTTTGATTCTGACGGTGAAGCTTTCTTT.

V gene TRBV9 combines with J gene TRBJ2-7; D is unclear. Germline values: CDR1 SGDLS, CDR2 YYNGEE. V gave up 3 bases and J gave up 5 bases, with 18 bases separating them. The CDR3 consists of 15 residues. CDR3 nucleotide sequence: TGTGCCAGCAGCGCCCTGGACGGCCAGGTTGACGAGCAGTACTTC. It encodes CASSALDGQVDEQYF.

The V and J genes are TRBV6-1 and TRBJ1-1, with D perhaps matching TRBD1 (5 bases). This CDR3 has 17 amino acids. Germline loops: CDR1 MNHNS, CDR2 SASEGT. V was cut by 0 bases and J by 0 bases, with 14 bases left in between. The CDR3, as DNA: TGTGCCAGCAGTGAAGCAAGGGGTATTAGCATGAACACTGAAGCTTTCTTT. As protein: CASSEARGISMNTEAFF.

A single count supports this clone. This CDR3 is also generated by other DNA sequences in the sample. The rearrangement uses TRBV9 and TRBJ2-7, with D perhaps matching TRBD2 (6 bases). CDR3 length: 13 residues. Germline CDR1 is SGDLS and CDR2 is YYNGEE. V was clipped by 3 bases and J by 2 bases, with 9 bases between them. The DNA of the CDR3 is TGTGCCAGCAGCGCGGGACTTCCCTACGAGCAGTACTTC. Encoded protein: CASSAGLPYEQYF. Full variable domain (rest looked up from reference TRBV9 and TRBJ2-7): DSGVTQTPKHLITATGQRVTLRCSPRSGDLSVYWYQQSLDQGLQFLIQYYNGEERAKGNILERFSAQQFPDLHSELNLSSLELGDSALYFCASSAGLPYEQYFGPGTRLTVT.

CDR3 region: CASSLEPGHLIGYTF. CDR3 sequence (DNA): TGTGCCAGCAGTCTCGAACCGGGACATCTAATTGGCTACACCTTC. The genes are TRBV6-6 and TRBJ1-2; TRBD1 is a possible D gene (6 bases). Germline values: CDR1 MNHNY, CDR2 SVGAGI (reference sequence). Trimming cost V 5 bases and J 7 bases, with 20 bases left between them. The length of the CDR3 is 15 residues.

This chain joins TRBV29-1 and TRBJ2-3; perhaps TRBD2 as D (6 bases). This CDR3 is 13 amino acids long. The germline V gene encodes CDR1 SQVTM and CDR2 ANQGSEA. V lost 0 bases to trimming and J lost 5 bases, with 9 bases between them. This CDR3 is CSVEDGSQDTQYF. The CDR3 nucleotides read TGCAGCGTTGAAGACGGGAGTCAAGATACGCAGTATTTT.

The rearrangement uses TRBV9 and TRBJ1-6, with 7 bases matching TRBD1. With V trimmed by 3 bases and J by 9 bases, 15 bases remained unmatched. This CDR3 is built from 17 residues. CDR1 is SGDLS, CDR2 YYNGEE, per germline. CDR3 loop: CASSAGYHRGESSPLHF. As DNA, the CDR3 is TGTGCCAGCAGCGCGGGGTACCACAGGGGAGAAAGTTCACCCCTCCACTTT.

The rearrangement uses TRBV6-6 and TRBJ2-7; D is possibly TRBD2 (8 bases). V lost 6 bases and J 3 bases, leaving 18 bases between the germline ends. CDR3 length equals 15 residues. Germline assignment: CDR1 MNHNY and CDR2 SVGAGI (reference sequence). CDR3: CASSPRGDSYYEQYF. CDR3 DNA sequence: TGTGCCAGCAGCCCGCGGGGGGACAGCTACTACGAGCAGTACTTC.

This chain links TRBV9 with TRBJ2-7; 9 bases are shared with TRBD1. V shed 5 bases, J shed 2 bases, and the junction held 2 bases outside the gene matches. The CDR3 spans 13 residues. Germline V gives CDR1 SGDLS, CDR2 YYNGEE. The CDR3 region has the DNA TGTGCCAGCAGGGGACAGGGTCCCTACGAGCAGTACTTC. It is translated as CASRGQGPYEQYF.

The chain has TRBV21-1 and TRBJ2-5. TRBV21-1 constitutes a pseudogene. This CDR3 is 11 amino acids long. CDR3 in amino acids: CASSKGETQYF. CDR3 coding DNA: TGTGCCAGCAGCAAAGGCGAGACCCAGTACTTC.

The J gene is TRBJ2-3, the V gene TRBV19; D call uncertain. The CDR3 covers 18 residues. Germline V gene data show CDR1 as LNHDA and CDR2 as SQIVND (reference sequence). V lost 3 bases, J lost 2 bases, and 21 bases lay in between. CDR3 nucleotides: TGTGCCAGTAGTATTAAGTTTCGGCTCCTATATAACACAGATACGCAGTATTTT. Translated: CASSIKFRLLYNTDTQYF.